The T cell receptor beta chain under discussion was sequenced for a study of T cell repertoires in cytomegalovirus infection. Overall study context: It was recently identified HLA-C-restricted and well-studied HLA-B-restricted CMV epitopes that the study used. Study-wide findings and caveats: Cumulative public TCR beta family frequency identified carriers of CMV plus the relevant HLA. CMV-specific HLA-C-restricted TCR beta clonotypes dominated the ex vivo response.

Germline V gene sequence: CDR1 MNHEY, CDR2 SVGEGT. V gave up 6 bases and J gave up 0 bases; unmatched junction bases: 10. The CDR3 spans 18 residues. In TCRdb, the reads were re-called with MiXCR into one record per CDR3 protein. The sample lists fewer than 1,000,000 distinct CDR3 sequences, approximately 31% occurring once. A remark on this clonotype: The target antigen is unknown.

Source: cultured CD8+ T cells from PBMCs, taken from culture after CMV antigen stimulation. This clonotype was obtained from a human donor in good health (CMV status not recorded). Some clones in this sample may be carry-over from other donors' samples. The chain carries TRBV6-2 or TRBV6-3 and TRBJ2-1, with TRBD2 identical over 11 bases. As DNA, the CDR3 is TGTGCCAGCAGACTGGGGCTAGCGGGGGGCTCCTCCTACAATGAGCAGTTCTTC. As protein: CASRLGLAGGSSYNEQFF.